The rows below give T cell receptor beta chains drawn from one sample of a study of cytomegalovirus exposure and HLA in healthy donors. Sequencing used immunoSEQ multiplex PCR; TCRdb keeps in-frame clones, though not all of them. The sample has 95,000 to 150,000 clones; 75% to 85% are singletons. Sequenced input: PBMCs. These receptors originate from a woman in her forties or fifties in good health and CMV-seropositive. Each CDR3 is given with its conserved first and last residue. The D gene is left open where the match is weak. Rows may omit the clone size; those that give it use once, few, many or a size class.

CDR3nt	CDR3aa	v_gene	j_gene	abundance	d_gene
TGTGCCAGCAGCTTAGGTGGGGACACCATCTTC	CASSLGGDTIF	TRBV11-3	TRBJ2-7	-	-
TGTGCCTGGAGTTTTGGGGGGGGGACCCTTGGAGATACGCAGTATTTT	CAWSFGGGTLGDTQYF	TRBV30	TRBJ2-3	-	TRBD2
TGCGCCAGCAGCCAAGGGACAGGGGCTAACTATGGCTACACCTTC	CASSQGTGANYGYTF	TRBV4-3	TRBJ1-2	-	TRBD1
TGTGCCAGCAGTGAGAGGTTCGGCAGTCCGGCTTTCTTT	CASSERFGSPAFF	TRBV6-1	TRBJ1-1	-	-
TGTGCCAGTAGTCCGGGGGCAGGGGGAGCATATGGCTACACCTTC	CASSPGAGGAYGYTF	TRBV19	TRBJ1-2	-	TRBD1
TGTGCCAGTAGTATAAGACCAGCGCGCACAGATACGCAGTATTTT	CASSIRPARTDTQYF	TRBV19	TRBJ2-3	-	-
TGCGCCAGCAGTCCAACAGAAGATGGCTACACCTTC	CASSPTEDGYTF	TRBV5-1	TRBJ1-2	-	-
TGTGCCAGCAGCTCGTACAGCTCTGGGGCCAACGTCCTGACTTTC	CASSSYSSGANVLTF	TRBV5-4	TRBJ2-6	once	-
TGTGCCATTTCAGGAGGAGCGGGGGGTAACACCGGGGAGCTGTTTTTT	CAISGGAGGNTGELFF	TRBV19	TRBJ2-2	-	TRBD2
TGTGCCAGCTCCCCCGGCAGGGGGCGGGATGAAAAACTGTTTTTT	CASSPGRGRDEKLFF	TRBV18	TRBJ1-4	-	TRBD1
TGCAGCGCCGCCCAAGGTATAGGGGCTAACTATGGCTACACCTTC	CSAAQGIGANYGYTF	TRBV29-1	TRBJ1-2	few	-
TGTGCCAGCAGCTTAGGAACGCGGCAGAGGAACACCATATATTTT	CASSLGTRQRNTIYF	TRBV11-3	TRBJ1-3	-	-
TGTGCCAGCAGCCAAGATGGTCCAGGGTTTGGAAACACCATATATTTT	CASSQDGPGFGNTIYF	TRBV4-2	TRBJ1-3	-	-
TGTGCCAGCAGACCTACAGGGTCCTACGAGCAGTACTTC	CASRPTGSYEQYF	TRBV28	TRBJ2-7	-	-
TGTGCCAGCAGTCTTCGCGGGGAGCTGTTTTTT	CASSLRGELFF	TRBV6-6	TRBJ2-2	-	-
TGCGCTAGCAGCCTCGGGTTGGGGGCCGGCTACACCTTC	CASSLGLGAGYTF	TRBV4-1	TRBJ1-2	-	-
TGTGCCAGCAGTTACTCGATACGACTCGGAGCTTTCTTT	CASSYSIRLGAFF	TRBV6-6	TRBJ1-1	-	-
TGTGCCAGCAGTTCTAACTATAGGGGGCAGACTGAAGCTTTCTTT	CASSSNYRGQTEAFF	TRBV6-5	TRBJ1-1	-	TRBD1
TGTGCCAGCAGTGCACTAGCGGGAGGGTCCAATGAGCAGTTCTTC	CASSALAGGSNEQFF	TRBV27	TRBJ2-1	-	TRBD2
TGTGCCTGGAGTGCACAGGGCTACGAGCAGTACTTC	CAWSAQGYEQYF	TRBV30	TRBJ2-7	-	-
TGTGCCAGTAGATCCGGGACAGCTAACTATGGCTACACCTTC	CASRSGTANYGYTF	TRBV19	TRBJ1-2	-	TRBD1
TGTGCCAGCAGTTTTCAGGCAGGGGGATTGGGGACTGAAGCTTTCTTT	CASSFQAGGLGTEAFF	TRBV27	TRBJ1-1	-	TRBD1
TGCGCCAGCAGCCTGGTGGAAGGGGGCGCGCGGTTGAACACTGAAGCTTTCTTT	CASSLVEGGARLNTEAFF	TRBV5-1	TRBJ1-1	once	TRBD1
TGTGCCAGCAGCGGGAGGGGACTGCTGGATCCCATTCAGTACTTC	CASSGRGLLDPIQYF	TRBV5-6	TRBJ2-4	-	TRBD2
TGTGCCAGCAGCTTGGGGCAGACCGGGGAGCTGTTTTTT	CASSLGQTGELFF	TRBV5-4	TRBJ2-2	few	-
TGTGCCAGCCGGGGTTACTACGAGCAGTACTTC	CASRGYYEQYF	TRBV2	TRBJ2-7	-	-
TGCGCCAGCAGAAGAGGCGGGGGTATCACAGATACGCAGTATTTT	CASRRGGGITDTQYF	TRBV10-2	TRBJ2-3	-	TRBD2
TGCGCCAGCAGCCAAGGACAGGGGGCCGAGGATTCACCCCTCCACTTT	CASSQGQGAEDSPLHF	TRBV4-1	TRBJ1-6	-	TRBD1
TGTGCCAGCAGCGTGGGGACTCTCGCGGACGAGCAGTACTTC	CASSVGTLADEQYF	TRBV9	TRBJ2-7	-	-
TGTGCCAGCAGCCCGGGACTAGCGGGAGTGGTCACCGGGGAGCTGTTTTTT	CASSPGLAGVVTGELFF	TRBV9	TRBJ2-2	once	TRBD2
TGCGCCAGCAGCCCCTTCAGCTCCTACAATGAGCAGTTCTTC	CASSPFSSYNEQFF	TRBV4-1	TRBJ2-1	-	-
TGTGCCAGCAGCGGCAGGGTGACTAGCTATTCCGTCGGGGAGCTGTTTTTT	CASSGRVTSYSVGELFF	TRBV27	TRBJ2-2	-	TRBD2
TGTGCCAGCAGTTTATATGGACAGTCTAACTATGGCTACACCTTC	CASSLYGQSNYGYTF	TRBV5-5	TRBJ1-2	-	-
TGCAGCGCCCTAATCACGAGCAATCAGCCCCAGCATTTT	CSALITSNQPQHF	TRBV29-1	TRBJ1-5	-	-
TGCGCCAGCAGCCACAAAAGGAGGAGCTCCTACGAGCAGTACTTC	CASSHKRRSSYEQYF	TRBV23-1	TRBJ2-7	-	-
TGCGCCAGCAGCAATAGCGGGGGGGCGAAAGAGACCCAGTACTTC	CASSNSGGAKETQYF	TRBV4-1	TRBJ2-5	-	TRBD2
TGCGCCAGCAGCCTCGGGAGGAATCAGCCCCAGCATTTT	CASSLGRNQPQHF	TRBV4-3	TRBJ1-5	-	-
TGTGCCAGCTCACCGGGACAAGGGGATCAGCCCCAGCATTTT	CASSPGQGDQPQHF	TRBV18	TRBJ1-5	-	-
TGTGCCAGCAGCGTAGATCCTCTCGACAGGGGGCAGAGAGCTGAAGCTTTCTTT	CASSVDPLDRGQRAEAFF	TRBV9	TRBJ1-1	-	TRBD1
TGTGCCAGCAGCTTATGGCTCAACTACGAGCAGTACTTC	CASSLWLNYEQYF	TRBV7-2	TRBJ2-7	-	-
TGTGCCAGCAGTGAGAGAGGCGGGACTTTACCGTACGAGCAGTACTTC	CASSERGGTLPYEQYF	TRBV6-1	TRBJ2-7	few	-
TGTGCCAGTAGTATTTGGAGTAGCACAGATACGCAGTATTTT	CASSIWSSTDTQYF	TRBV19	TRBJ2-3	-	-
TGTGCCATCAGTGAGTCCGGCGGGACCTACAATGAGCAGTTCTTC	CAISESGGTYNEQFF	TRBV10-3	TRBJ2-1	-	-